One T cell receptor (beta chain) is described in this entry. Its antigen remains unidentified. Per-nucleotide qualities are absent, and no much larger clonotype sits a single base away. Evidence of autoimmunity was found in all CD3G-deficient patients, and more severe autoimmunity was observed in two of the patients. At testing, patients were between 2 and 39 years old and showed lower naive and higher memory CD4+ and CD8+ T-cell proportions. CD4+ cells were FACS-sorted into CD25-high CD127-low regulatory T cells and CD25-low CD127-high conventional CD4+ T cells. Roughly 6 individuals with CD3G deficiency were included in the patient group. Patient samples and clinical data were obtained from an international physician network spanning the United States, Europe and Asia. Peripheral blood mononuclear cells were isolated by Ficoll density separation. The entry originates in a study of regulatory T cells (dated by TCRdb to 2016 to 2018). About the investigation overall: The study compared T-cell receptor beta repertoires of sorted regulatory, conventional CD4+ and CD8+ T cells in CD3G-deficient patients with those in healthy controls. Results and caveats for the whole study, not just this receptor: Repertoires from patients had restricted unique TRB V-J pairs and skewed V and J gene usage, with the strongest effect in regulatory T cells. Hydrophobic residues at CDR3 positions 6 and 7 were enriched in conventional CD4+ T cells from CD3G-deficient patients, suggesting more self-reactive specificities.

The CDR3 holds 18 amino acids from the cysteine to the phenylalanine. Here the CDR3 DNA is all that survives: 54 bases in frame from base 1. Per the germline V gene, KGHSH is the CDR1 and LQKENI is the CDR2. Trimming takes 6 bases from V and 0 bases from J, and the germline ends sit 18 bases apart. For the multiplex PCR, 52 forward TRBV primers and 13 reverse TRBJ primers were used, and amplification bias was corrected with both assay-based and computational methods. Rearranged TRB loci were amplified from genomic DNA by multiplex PCR within the immunoSEQ assay. TRB amplicons were sequenced using an Illumina HiSeq platform. As for the authors' bioinformatics: Raw sequences were error-filtered and aligned to reference gene sequences by custom algorithms and were subsequently analyzed with the immunoSEQ online tools. Frequencies of productive and nonproductive TRB rearrangements were assessed among unique sequences as well as among total sequences. Hydrophobicity and amino acid composition of residues 6 and 7 within the TRB CDR3 were used to estimate the potential for self-reactivity. Groups were compared by t tests, Mann-Whitney tests or two-way ANOVA performed in Prism software. The table comes from immuneACCESS by way of TCRdb, which keeps in-frame sequences with V and J called. Part of the clones is missing from these tables; in studies checked, under half for an unresolved V gene and the rest for unknown reasons. That table supplies the V and J calls and clone size; D and trimming were determined from the DNA. The sample contains about 35,000 clones, about 88% of them found a single time. Of the sample, about 2.4% is held by the ten largest clones.

Material: conventional CD4+ T cells sorted from blood. The receptor chain draws on TRBV18 and TRBJ2-6; the D gene assignment is perhaps TRBD1 or TRBD2, with each matching 5 bases. This TCR derives from a young adult with CD3G deficiency. The base sequence is TGTGCCAGCTCCCGTCCCCCGGGACGGGACTCTGGGGCCAACGTCCTGACTTTC. Its product reads: CASSRPPGRDSGANVLTF. The reference TRBV18 and TRBJ2-6 proteins fill in what lies around the CDR3, so the full variable domain reads NAGVMQNPRHLVRRRGQEARLRCSPMKGHSHVYWYRQLPEEGLKFMVYLQKENIIDESGMPKERFSAEFPKEGPSILRIQQVVRGDSAAYFCASSRPPGRDSGANVLTFGAGSRLTVL.